The clone carrying this T cell receptor beta chain is medium-sized by share. The target antigen is unknown. The template was genomic DNA from peripheral blood, not RNA. Rearranged V-D-J TRB sequences were amplified with a mixed TRB-A/B primer pool. TCRdb redid the calling of the multiplex PCR reads with MiXCR, one entry per CDR3 protein. This sample has around 13,000 distinct CDR3 sequences; approximately 24% occur once, and the top ten carry roughly 2.5%. The sample originates from a study of T cell repertoires in aging, cancer and after chemotherapy. Overall study context: Six age groups, ranging from 30 or younger to 70 or older, included the donors. The full dataset contained roughly 8.8 million TCR reads.

The CDR3 length is 13 residues. In germline, CDR1 is DFQATT, CDR2 SNEGSKA (reference sequence). V was clipped by 6 bases and J by 6 bases; unmatched bases: 11. Whole-study findings and limits: Rebound thymic output was suggested by rising median generation probability during chemotherapy in each cancer cohort. Immunological memory after chemotherapy cannot be judged from the repertoire data.

The chain has TRBV20-1 and TRBJ2-7, with TRBD1 identical over 7 bases. The sequence derives from a human donor in good health. The sample was blood. Here the CDR3 reads CSAIGQAPTEQYV. CDR3 DNA: TGCAGTGCGATAGGACAGGCGCCTACCGAGCAGTACGTC.